The 32 T cell receptor beta chains reported below all come from one sample, sequenced in a study of PD-L1 blockade in urothelial cancer. Sample time point: pretreatment peripheral blood. Generated by immunoSEQ multiplex PCR, the TCRdb table keeps only in-frame clones and is missing some. The table lists around 100,000 clones, 80% to 90% of them singletons. The sequences come from PBMCs, collected around atezolizumab (anti-PD-L1) treatment. Receptors were obtained from a man in his sixties with urothelial cancer.

A single count supports this clone. The CDR3 here is CASSPWGGARAYEQYF. The CDR3 DNA reads as TGCGCCAGCAGCCCGTGGGGGGGGGCGAGGGCCTACGAGCAGTACTTC. The V and J genes are TRBV5-1 and TRBJ2-7; perhaps TRBD2 as D (7 bases). There are 16 residues in the CDR3. The ends were cut back, 4 bases at V and 2 bases at J, with 19 bases in the middle. Per germline, CDR1 SGHRS and CDR2 YFSETQ.

This clone was recorded only once. In DNA, the CDR3 is TGTGCCAGCAGCGTAGGAGGCGGGACCTACTACGAGCAGTACTTC. Translated, it gives CASSVGGGTYYEQYF. The J gene is TRBJ2-7, the V gene TRBV9, with D perhaps matching TRBD2 (6 bases). CDR1 is SGDLS, CDR2 YYNGEE, per germline. The CDR3 runs to 15 residues. The V end was cut by 0 bases, the J end by 3 bases, with 13 bases between.

The V gene is TRBV18, the J gene TRBJ1-2, with D possibly being TRBD1 (6 bases). This CDR3 has 15 amino acids. The V end was cut by 4 bases, the J end by 6 bases, with 18 bases between. The germline gives CDR1 KGHSH, CDR2 LQKENI. The CDR3 reads CASSQAVRTADGYTF. The CDR3 region has the DNA TGTGCCAGCTCACAGGCGGTACGGACAGCCGATGGCTACACCTTC.

V and J are TRBV9 and TRBJ1-2; 7 bases align to TRBD1. Trimming cost V 4 bases and J 3 bases; bases outside gene matches: 12. This CDR3 is built from 16 residues. Germline-derived CDR1 and CDR2 are SGDLS and YYNGEE. The chain's CDR3 is CASSLFGRQGDYGYTF. The DNA of the CDR3 is TGTGCCAGCAGCCTCTTCGGGAGACAGGGAGACTATGGCTACACCTTC.

This clone was observed once. The rearrangement joins TRBV2 to TRBJ2-3, with 8 bases that match TRBD2. The germline CDR1 and CDR2 sequences are SNHLY and FYNNEI. Trimming took 8 bases from V and 2 from J; bases not matched to a gene: 6. This CDR3 is built from 14 residues. As DNA, the CDR3 is TGTGCCAGCCATCTAGCGGGCCTCACAGATACGCAGTATTTT. This encodes CASHLAGLTDTQYF.

The chain carries TRBV9 and TRBJ1-3; TRBD1 matches at 7 bases. The germline gives CDR1 SGDLS, CDR2 YYNGEE. The V and J ends lost 0 bases and 0 bases, in that order; junction bases with no gene match: 6. This CDR3 contains 17 residues. The CDR3 bases are TGTGCCAGCAGCGTAGCCGGGGACAGTTACTCTGGAAACACCATATATTTT. This codes for CASSVAGDSYSGNTIYF.

The V and J genes are TRBV11-3 and TRBJ1-2; D gene ambiguous. CDR1 and CDR2 from the germline V gene are SGHNT and YENEEA. CDR3 length equals 13 residues. The ends were cut back, 8 bases at V and 0 bases at J, with 10 bases in the middle. The CDR3 reads CASSSRANYGYTF. The CDR3 DNA follows: TGTGCCAGCTCCTCGAGGGCTAACTATGGCTACACCTTC.

The rearrangement links TRBV19 to TRBJ1-2; D is unclear. V dropped 7 bases and J dropped 0 bases, with 6 bases sitting between them. The germline V gene encodes CDR1 LNHDA and CDR2 SQIVND (reference sequence). This CDR3 spans 12 amino acids. CDR3 in DNA: TGTGCCAGTACAAGAGCTAACTATGGCTACACCTTC. This codes for CASTRANYGYTF.

The chain joins TRBV6-1 to TRBJ2-1, with 9 bases identical to TRBD1. CDR3 length equals 18 residues. The germline CDR1 and CDR2 sequences are MNHNS and SASEGT. Trimming removed 4 bases from V and 3 bases from J; junction bases left unmatched: 13. The CDR3 here is CASSATAGGQGSYNEQFF. Here the CDR3 DNA reads TGTGCCAGCAGTGCTACGGCCGGGGGACAGGGCAGCTACAATGAGCAGTTCTTC.

This clone was picked up many times. This chain connects TRBV13 to TRBJ2-7; possible D gene TRBD1, 5 bases. Trimming left V 4 bases short and J 5 bases short, with 9 bases between. Germline V gene lookup returns CDR1 PRHDT and CDR2 FYEKMQ (reference sequence). The CDR3 contains 12 residues. DNA of the CDR3: TGTGCCAGCAGCTCTCAGGGCGACGAGCAGTACTTC. It specifies CASSSQGDEQYF.

This chain uses TRBV10-3 with TRBJ1-5, with D possibly being TRBD1 (5 bases). Trimming pared 3 bases from V and 6 bases from J, leaving 12 bases between. The CDR3 sequence is 14 residues long. In germline, CDR1 is ENHRY, CDR2 SYGVKD. Here the CDR3 DNA reads TGTGCCATCAGTGACCGACTCGGGGGTCAGCCCCAGCATTTT. Residues: CAISDRLGGQPQHF.

DNA for the CDR3: TGTGCCAGCAGTCCACCCTATAACGGAGGTGTTGCTAATGAAAAACTGTTTTTT. Protein: CASSPPYNGGVANEKLFF. The chain has TRBV27 and TRBJ1-4; D is unresolved. Trimming left V 5 bases short and J 3 bases short, with 22 bases between. The CDR3 runs to 18 residues. CDR1 is MNHEY and CDR2 is SMNVEV in the germline V gene (reference sequence).

The V call is TRBV18, the J call TRBJ2-7; weak D call: TRBD1 (6 bases). Germline loops: CDR1 KGHSH, CDR2 LQKENI. The CDR3 spans 14 residues. Trimming shortened V by 5 bases and J by 5 bases, and 16 bases separated the two germline ends. The CDR3 coding sequence is TGTGCCAGCTCATATTTCACAGGGAACAACGAGCAGTACTTC. Its protein is CASSYFTGNNEQYF.

The rearrangement uses TRBV6-1 and TRBJ1-5; D perhaps matches TRBD1 (5 bases). Germline CDR1 and CDR2: MNHNS and SASEGT. The V gene lost 3 bases and the J gene lost 2 bases, with 14 bases spanning the gap. CDR3 size: 16 residues. The CDR3 is CASSDQGARGNQPQHF. The CDR3 DNA follows: TGTGCCAGCAGTGATCAAGGGGCCAGGGGCAATCAGCCCCAGCATTTT.

This clone was observed a handful of times. The genes are TRBV28 and TRBJ1-2; 11 bases agree with TRBD1. The CDR3 is 13 residues long. V gave up 2 bases and J gave up 7 bases; unmatched junction bases: 0. Germline V CDR1 and CDR2: MDHEN, SYDVKM. This CDR3 reads CASSLGTGGGYTF. CDR3 in DNA: TGTGCCAGCAGTTTAGGGACAGGGGGTGGCTACACCTTC.

The gene calls are TRBV6-5 and TRBJ1-2; 8 nucleotides line up with TRBD1. Germline loops: CDR1 MNHEY, CDR2 SVGAGI. V was clipped by 8 bases and J by 5 bases; unmatched bases: 10. The CDR3 covers 14 residues. CDR3 nucleotides: TGTGCCAGCGGCCCTCGGACAGGGTGGTATGGCTACACCTTC. Encoded protein: CASGPRTGWYGYTF.

The genes are TRBV6-5 and TRBJ2-3, with 11 bases identical to TRBD2. Trimming cost V 9 bases and J 5 bases; bases outside gene matches: 7. The CDR3 has 14 residues. CDR1 is MNHEY and CDR2 is SVGAGI in the germline V gene. As DNA, the CDR3 is TGTGCCAGTTATAGCGGGGGGGCCCAAGATACGCAGTATTTT. It encodes CASYSGGAQDTQYF.

This chain links TRBV7-2 with TRBJ2-1; 7 nucleotides align to TRBD2. CDR1 is SGHTA and CDR2 is FQGNSA in the germline V gene. Trimming at V came to 3 bases and at J to 7 bases, leaving 9 bases not matched to a gene. CDR3 size: 15 residues. The CDR3 protein is CASSLAGVSKNEQFF. CDR3 DNA sequence: TGTGCCAGCAGCTTGGCGGGAGTGAGTAAAAATGAGCAGTTCTTC.

The chain employs TRBV15 and TRBJ2-5, with 9 bases aligning to TRBD2. The CDR3 extends over 17 amino acids. V shed 0 bases, J shed 1 base, and the junction held 6 bases outside the gene matches. From germline, CDR1 is LNHNV and CDR2 YYDKDF (reference sequence). For the CDR3, the DNA is TGTGCCACCAGCAGAGAGCCTAGCGGGGTGGGCCAAGAGACCCAGTACTTC. Residues: CATSREPSGVGQETQYF.

The rearrangement links TRBV25-1 to TRBJ1-4, with a weak D call TRBD1 (6 bases). Per the germline V gene, CDR1 is MGHDK and CDR2 is SYGVNS. Between the trimmed V and J ends, which lost 3 bases and 8 bases, there was a span of 16 bases. CDR3 length: 15 amino acids. As DNA, the CDR3 is TGTGCCAGCAGTGAGATAAAAGGGGGTAGAGAAAAACTGTTTTTT. This translates into CASSEIKGGREKLFF. The complete variable domain, with remaining parts taken from reference TRBV25-1 and TRBJ1-4, reads EADIYQTPRYLVIGTGKKITLECSQTMGHDKMYWYQQDPGMELHLIHYSYGVNSTEKGDLSSESTVSRIRTEHFPLTLESARPSHTSQYLCASSEIKGGREKLFFGSGTQLSVL.

CDR3 bases: TGTGCCAGCACCCGGGACAGAGTAAACTATGGCTACACCTTC. Protein product: CASTRDRVNYGYTF. The chain joins TRBV7-2 to TRBJ1-2, with TRBD1 identical over 7 bases. Germline assignment: CDR1 SGHTA and CDR2 FQGNSA. The V and J ends lost 7 bases and 2 bases, in that order; junction bases with no gene match: 7. The CDR3 has 14 residues.

The V gene is TRBV13, the J gene TRBJ2-3; 9 bases match TRBD2. The germline gives CDR1 PRHDT, CDR2 FYEKMQ (reference sequence). This CDR3 spans 15 amino acids. V lost 5 bases and J lost 2; bases outside the gene matches: 5. CDR3 in DNA: TGTGCCAGCAGCCTAAGACTAGCGGTCACAGATACGCAGTATTTT. It translates to CASSLRLAVTDTQYF.

This clone was seen a single time. CDR3: CASTWTGVLTEQYF. In DNA, the CDR3 is TGCGCCAGCACCTGGACAGGGGTCCTCACGGAGCAGTACTTC. The V gene is TRBV5-1, the J gene TRBJ2-7, with 9 positions matching TRBD1. The trim removed 6 bases at V and 7 bases at J, leaving 11 bases unmatched. The CDR3 totals 14 residues. CDR1 SGHRS and CDR2 YFSETQ come from the germline V gene.

The chain combines TRBV6-5 with TRBJ2-3, with D possibly matching TRBD1 (6 bases). The CDR3 extends over 14 amino acids. The germline CDR1 and CDR2 sequences are MNHEY and SVGAGI. The V and J ends lost 2 bases and 6 bases respectively, with 12 bases between them. CDR3 loop: CASSYTRGGDTQYF. The CDR3 DNA reads TGTGCCAGCAGTTACACCAGGGGTGGGGATACGCAGTATTTT.

The chain joins TRBV11-2 to TRBJ1-2; 7 bases fit TRBD1. Trimming cost V 1 base and J 7 bases; bases outside gene matches: 3. Per germline, CDR1 SGHAT and CDR2 FQNNGV. This CDR3 is built from 13 residues. The CDR3 protein is CASSLATGSGYTF. CDR3 DNA: TGTGCCAGCAGCTTAGCGACAGGGAGTGGCTACACCTTC. Supplemented by reference TRBV11-2 and TRBJ1-2, the full variable domain reads EAGVAQSPRYKIIEKRQSVAFWCNPISGHATLYWYQQILGQGPKLLIQFQNNGVVDDSQLPKDRFSAERLKGVDSTLKIQPAKLEDSAVYLCASSLATGSGYTFGSGTRLTVV.

The rearrangement uses TRBV29-1 and TRBJ2-7, with 7 bases lining up with TRBD1. The trim removed 7 bases at V and 6 bases at J, leaving 9 bases unmatched. Germline V gives CDR1 SQVTM, CDR2 ANQGSEA. CDR3 length: 12 residues. CDR3: CSGWDRISEQYF. CDR3 DNA: TGCAGCGGATGGGACAGAATCAGCGAGCAGTACTTC.

The chain carries TRBV4-3 and TRBJ2-3, with D possibly TRBD1 on 5 matching bases. The CDR3 contains 17 residues. Trimming cost V 0 bases and J 1 base, with 14 bases left between them. Germline V CDR1 and CDR2: LGHNA, YSLEER. Here the CDR3 DNA reads TGCGCCAGCAGCCAAGAAACGGCAGGGTCGGGCACAGATACGCAGTATTTT. Translation gives CASSQETAGSGTDTQYF.

There are a few counts of this clone. This chain uses TRBV2 with TRBJ1-6, with a tentative D call TRBD1 (6 bases). In germline, CDR1 is SNHLY, CDR2 FYNNEI. The V gene lost 7 bases and the J gene lost 6 bases, with 13 bases spanning the gap. This CDR3 contains 14 residues. The CDR3 DNA follows: TGTGCCAGCAATATACAGGGTACTAATTCACCCCTCCACTTT. Encoded protein: CASNIQGTNSPLHF. Full variable domain (missing parts from reference TRBV2 and TRBJ1-6): EPEVTQTPSHQVTQMGQEVILRCVPISNHLYFYWYRQILGQKVEFLVSFYNNEISEKSEIFDDQFSVERPDGSNFTLKIRSTKLEDSAMYFCASNIQGTNSPLHFGNGTRLTVT.

The chain has TRBV30 and TRBJ1-3; D not resolved. The germline V and J ends were trimmed by 2 bases and 0 bases, with 5 bases remaining between them. Germline CDR1 is GTSNPN and CDR2 is SVGIG (reference sequence). The CDR3 contains 13 residues. The CDR3 is CAWSISSGNTIYF. The CDR3 coding sequence is TGTGCCTGGAGTATCAGCTCTGGAAACACCATATATTTT. Combining the CDR3 with reference TRBV30 and TRBJ1-3 gives the whole variable domain SQTIHQWPATLVQPVGSPLSLECTVEGTSNPNLYWYRQAAGRGLQLLFYSVGIGQISSEVPQNLSASRPQDRQFILSSKKLLLSDSGFYLCAWSISSGNTIYFGEGSWLTVV.

On this clone itself: Other DNA sequences of this sample code for an identical CDR3. CDR3 coding DNA: TGTGCCAGCAGCTCCACGGTCGAGCAGTACTTC. It is translated as CASSSTVEQYF. J is TRBJ2-7 and V is TRBV11-2; D is unresolved. Germline lookup yields CDR1 SGHAT and CDR2 FQNNGV. V was shortened by 4 bases and J by 6 bases, with 7 bases between the two germline ends. The CDR3 runs to 11 residues.

The rearrangement uses TRBV6-5 and TRBJ1-2; D uncertain. Trimming removed 0 bases at V and 6 bases at J, with 8 bases between. This CDR3 is 13 amino acids long. CDR1 is MNHEY, CDR2 SVGAGI, per germline. CDR3 DNA sequence: TGTGCCAGCAGTTACTCGAACGAGCATGGCTACACCTTC. Translation: CASSYSNEHGYTF.

The chain combines TRBV19 with TRBJ1-3; TRBD1 is a possible D gene (6 bases). The CDR3 spans 17 residues. V lost 5 bases, J lost 4 bases, and 21 bases lay in between. Germline CDR1 and CDR2: LNHDA and SQIVND (reference sequence). CDR3 sequence (DNA): TGTGCCAGTAGTGCGCCACAGGGAAAAGGCTCCGGAAACACCATATATTTT. Protein product: CASSAPQGKGSGNTIYF.